This entry lists 25 T cell receptor beta chains sequenced from one sample in a study of blood T cell repertoires in COVID-19. Assay: immunoSEQ multiplex PCR; the TCRdb copy retains only in-frame clones and omits some. Of about 350,000 clones in the sample, approximately 91% are singletons; the top ten hold just under 7.5%. Specimen: peripheral blood. The receptors here all came from a woman aged 65 to 85 with COVID-19, enrolled during active disease.

CDR3: CASSLRRGDTEAFF. DNA of the CDR3: TGTGCCAGCAGTCTTCGACGGGGGGACACTGAAGCTTTCTTT. V and J are TRBV6-2 or TRBV6-3 and TRBJ1-1, with D perhaps matching TRBD1 (5 bases). Germline values: CDR1 MNHEY, CDR2 SVGEGT. The CDR3 runs 14 residues. The ends were cut back, 5 bases at V and 3 bases at J, with 13 bases in the middle.

The V and J genes are TRBV7-2 and TRBJ1-3, with D maybe TRBD1 (6 bases). The CDR3 extends over 15 amino acids. V was trimmed by 5 bases and J by 0 bases, leaving 11 bases between them. Germline values: CDR1 SGHTA, CDR2 FQGNSA. The CDR3 sequence: CASSPDRLSGNTIYF. The DNA for the CDR3 is TGTGCCAGCAGCCCCGACAGGCTCTCTGGAAACACCATATATTTT. The variable domain in full, completed from reference TRBV7-2 and TRBJ1-3, reads GAGVSQSPSNKVTEKGKDVELRCDPISGHTALYWYRQSLGQGLEFLIYFQGNSAPDKSGLPSDRFSAERTGGSVSTLTIQRTQQEDSAVYLCASSPDRLSGNTIYFGEGSWLTVV.

V gene TRBV4-1 combines with J gene TRBJ2-1, with D uncertain. V shed 2 bases and J shed 6 bases, with 5 bases lying between them. The V gene's germline CDR1 is MGHRA and CDR2 YSYEKL. The CDR3 consists of 12 residues. CDR3: CASSQLGNEQFF. The CDR3 nucleotides read TGCGCCAGCAGCCAACTAGGCAATGAGCAGTTCTTC.

This clone has more than one count but fewer than ten. The V and J genes are TRBV4-3 and TRBJ1-3, with TRBD1 identical over 11 bases. There are 16 residues in the CDR3. CDR1 is LGHNA, CDR2 YSLEER, per germline. The V and J ends lost 1 base and 1 base, in that order; junction bases with no gene match: 0. DNA for the CDR3: TGCGCCAGCAGCCAAGGGGACAGGGGGTCTGGAAACACCATATATTTT. Translated: CASSQGDRGSGNTIYF.

As regards this clone: Additional DNA sequences in this sample encode the identical CDR3. This chain joins TRBV7-2 and TRBJ1-2, with no clear D. This CDR3 has 13 residues. Germline loops: CDR1 SGHTA, CDR2 FQGNSA. V was shortened by 4 bases and J by 4 bases, with 10 bases between the two germline ends. The CDR3 region is CASSSAGPYGYTF. The CDR3 DNA reads as TGTGCCAGCAGCTCCGCGGGCCCCTATGGCTACACCTTC. Using reference TRBV7-2 and TRBJ1-2 for the parts outside the CDR3, the full variable domain is GAGVSQSPSNKVTEKGKDVELRCDPISGHTALYWYRQSLGQGLEFLIYFQGNSAPDKSGLPSDRFSAERTGGSVSTLTIQRTQQEDSAVYLCASSSAGPYGYTFGSGTRLTVV.

The V call is TRBV5-1, the J call TRBJ1-2, with TRBD1 as a possible D gene (6 bases). V lost 4 bases and J 5 bases, leaving 15 bases between the germline ends. The CDR3 covers 14 residues. Germline CDR1 SGHRS, CDR2 YFSETQ. CDR3 nucleotides: TGCGCCAGCAGCAGTGGGACATGGGAATATGGCTACACCTTC. It yields the protein CASSSGTWEYGYTF.

The V and J genes are TRBV24-1 and TRBJ2-1; TRBD2 agrees at 7 bases. This CDR3 is 14 amino acids long. CDR1 and CDR2 (germline): KGHDR, SFDVKD. V shed 5 bases, J shed 5 bases, and the junction held 5 bases outside the gene matches. The CDR3 DNA follows: TGTGCCACCAGTGTCGGGACTACAAACAATGAGCAGTTCTTC. The encoded protein is CATSVGTTNNEQFF.

The chain carries TRBV2 and TRBJ1-4; no definite D call. Per the germline V gene, CDR1 is SNHLY and CDR2 is FYNNEI. V lost 1 base and J 11 bases, leaving 14 bases between the germline ends. CDR3 length: 14 residues. CDR3 bases: TGTGCCAGCAGTGAAGAAGAGGTCGGGATGAAACTGTTTTTT. Amino acid sequence: CASSEEEVGMKLFF.

The gene calls are TRBV4-1 and TRBJ1-5; D is possibly TRBD1 (5 bases). The CDR3 contains 14 residues. Trimming took 4 bases from V and 2 from J, leaving 9 bases between them. Germline V gives CDR1 MGHRA, CDR2 YSYEKL. The CDR3 loop is CASSPVGGNQPQHF. In DNA form, the CDR3 reads TGCGCCAGCAGCCCCGTAGGGGGCAATCAGCCCCAGCATTTT.

The chain combines TRBV9 with TRBJ2-3; 15 bases align to TRBD2. This CDR3 region has 19 residues. V shed 3 bases and J 2 bases; nucleotides not matched to a gene: 10. Germline V lookup: CDR1 SGDLS, CDR2 YYNGEE. CDR3 residues: CASSEPGLAGGYPTDTQYF. As DNA, the CDR3 is TGTGCCAGCAGCGAACCGGGACTAGCGGGGGGCTATCCCACAGATACGCAGTATTTT.

The V and J genes are TRBV6-6 and TRBJ2-7, with 13 bases aligning to TRBD2. CDR3 length: 20 amino acids. J gave up 2 bases and V 5 bases, and 18 bases lay outside the gene matches. Germline-derived CDR1 and CDR2 are MNHNY and SVGAGI (reference sequence). DNA for the CDR3: TGTGCCAGCAGTCGGGGAGGACTAGCGGGGGCCCTCCTACCCACCTACGAGCAGTACTTC. This sequence encodes CASSRGGLAGALLPTYEQYF.

The chain is built from TRBV20-1 and TRBJ1-1; a weak D match, TRBD1 (6 bases). The V end lost 3 bases, the J end lost 1 base, and 12 bases lay between the germline ends. Germline CDR1 is DFQATT and CDR2 is SNEGSKA (reference sequence). The CDR3 has 14 residues. CDR3 sequence (DNA): TGCAGTGCTAGTCGGGGGGGGCCGAACACTGAAGCTTTCTTT. It encodes CSASRGGPNTEAFF.

The chain recombines TRBV6-2 or TRBV6-3 with TRBJ1-5, with D unclear. The germline V and J ends were trimmed by 4 bases and 0 bases, with 10 bases remaining between them. This CDR3 is 15 amino acids long. The germline V gene encodes CDR1 MNHEY and CDR2 SVGEGT. CDR3 in amino acids: CASSSDKISNQPQHF. The CDR3, as DNA: TGTGCCAGCAGTTCTGACAAGATTAGCAATCAGCCCCAGCATTTT.

The sample holds one count of this clone. This rearrangement joins TRBV6-6 to TRBJ1-4, with D tentatively TRBD1 (5 bases). V was clipped by 8 bases and J by 8 bases, with 9 bases between them. Germline assignment: CDR1 MNHNY and CDR2 SVGAGI (reference sequence). The CDR3 covers 11 residues. CDR3 in amino acids: CASHSGEKLFF. The CDR3 DNA is TGTGCCAGCCACTCAGGGGAAAAACTGTTTTTT.

This sequence joins TRBV19 and TRBJ2-5, with D tentatively TRBD2 (7 bases). Germline V gives CDR1 LNHDA, CDR2 SQIVND (reference sequence). Trimming shortened V by 7 bases and J by 7 bases, and 19 bases separated the two germline ends. This CDR3 contains 14 residues. CDR3 sequence (DNA): TGTGCCAGTACCCCAACGGGGGGCTTGGGGACCCAGTACTTC. Its protein product is CASTPTGGLGTQYF.

The chain joins TRBV5-4 to TRBJ2-7; maybe TRBD2 (5 bases). The CDR3 sequence is 13 residues long. Trimming removed 4 bases at V and 4 bases at J, with 12 bases between. CDR1 SGHNT and CDR2 YYREEE come from the germline V gene (reference sequence). The CDR3 loop is CASSPTSGYEQYF. DNA of the CDR3: TGTGCCAGCAGCCCCACCTCGGGGTACGAGCAGTACTTC.

The V and J genes are TRBV2 and TRBJ1-5; 9 nucleotides line up with TRBD1. Germline-derived CDR1 and CDR2 are SNHLY and FYNNEI. CDR3 length equals 15 residues. The V segment lost 5 bases and the J segment 7 bases; nucleotides outside the gene matches: 9. CDR3: CASSNPGTGPQPQHF. The CDR3 DNA sequence: TGTGCCAGCAGTAATCCAGGGACAGGGCCGCAGCCCCAGCATTTT. Together with reference TRBV2 and TRBJ1-5, the CDR3 gives the full variable domain: EPEVTQTPSHQVTQMGQEVILRCVPISNHLYFYWYRQILGQKVEFLVSFYNNEISEKSEIFDDQFSVERPDGSNFTLKIRSTKLEDSAMYFCASSNPGTGPQPQHFGDGTRLSIL.

The chain carries TRBV6-6 and TRBJ1-1; D not certain. Trimming removed 4 bases at V and 1 base at J, with 16 bases between. The CDR3 is made up of 16 amino acids. CDR1 MNHNY and CDR2 SVGAGI come from the germline V gene (reference sequence). Here the CDR3 reads CASSFSPPRKNTEAFF. Here the CDR3 DNA reads TGTGCCAGCAGTTTCTCCCCCCCCAGGAAGAACACTGAAGCTTTCTTT.

In this sample, this clone turned up once. The chain joins TRBV9 to TRBJ2-1, with D unclear. CDR1 is SGDLS and CDR2 is YYNGEE in the germline V gene. V was cut by 4 bases and J by 5 bases, with 16 bases left in between. The CDR3 consists of 15 residues. The CDR3 DNA follows: TGTGCCAGCAGCCCACGGTCTCCCCCTGACAATGAGCAGTTCTTC. Translation: CASSPRSPPDNEQFF.

The chain couples TRBV28 to TRBJ1-1; the match to TRBD1 covers 8 bases. Germline lookup yields CDR1 MDHEN and CDR2 SYDVKM. This CDR3 is 14 amino acids long. V lost 5 bases, J lost 7 bases, and 9 bases stayed unmatched. The CDR3 DNA reads TGTGCCAGCAGTCCCCCGGGACAGGTGGGTGAAGCTTTCTTT. It encodes CASSPPGQVGEAFF.

CDR3 loop: CASSTGQSELANYGYTF. The DNA of the CDR3 is TGTGCCAGCAGCACTGGACAGTCAGAACTCGCTAACTATGGCTACACCTTC. V is TRBV5-4 and J is TRBJ1-2; D perhaps matches TRBD1 (6 bases). Germline V lookup: CDR1 SGHNT, CDR2 YYREEE (reference sequence). V dropped 4 bases and J dropped 0 bases, with 19 bases sitting between them. The CDR3 extends over 17 amino acids.

The chain recombines TRBV7-2 with TRBJ2-3; no reliable D call. Looked up from germline, CDR1 is SGHTA and CDR2 is FQGNSA. The CDR3 has 12 amino acids. Trimming took off 0 bases at V and 6 bases at J, with 4 bases between the two ends. In DNA, the CDR3 is TGTGCCAGCAGCTTAGCGCGGGATACGCAGTATTTT. Amino acids: CASSLARDTQYF.

This chain joins TRBV20-1 and TRBJ1-3; the match to TRBD1 covers 7 bases. Trimming took 3 bases from V and 0 from J; bases not matched to a gene: 20. The CDR3 has 20 amino acids. Looked up from germline, CDR1 is DFQATT and CDR2 is SNEGSKA (reference sequence). The CDR3 reads CSASKTQGVSLGGSGNTIYF. The CDR3 DNA follows: TGCAGTGCTAGTAAAACCCAGGGGGTCTCTCTCGGGGGCTCTGGAAACACCATATATTTT.

The chain links TRBV28 to TRBJ1-5; possible D gene TRBD1, 5 bases. V lost 6 bases to trimming and J lost 1 base, with 16 bases between them. CDR3 length: 16 amino acids. The germline V gene encodes CDR1 MDHEN and CDR2 SYDVKM. DNA of the CDR3: TGTGCCAGCAGGACCCAGGGACGGGGGAGCAATCAGCCCCAGCATTTT. Translated, it gives CASRTQGRGSNQPQHF.

The DNA of the CDR3 is TGTGCCAGCTCACCGGTGCTAGCGGGAGATACGCAGTATTTT. This sequence encodes CASSPVLAGDTQYF. This chain links TRBV18 with TRBJ2-3; TRBD2 aligns across 8 bases. V was pared by 3 bases and J by 5 bases, with 4 bases of the junction left unmatched. The CDR3 runs 14 residues. Germline V gene data show CDR1 as KGHSH and CDR2 as LQKENI.